Following are 22 T cell receptor beta chains from one sample sequenced in a study of shared clonotypes between healthy human individuals. Clones were read by immunoSEQ multiplex PCR, and TCRdb kept only the in-frame ones, dropping some. The sample shows a few million clones, 85% to 95% of them seen only once. The sample comprised naive CD4+ T cells sorted from blood. As to subset: CD45RA+ positively selected. Receptors were obtained from a man younger than 35 in good health.

Points on this clone: Other DNA sequences in the sample encode the same CDR3. V usage is TRBV5-1 and J usage is TRBJ1-1, with 8 bases aligning to TRBD1. The CDR3 consists of 14 residues. Unmatched junction bases numbered 5, after V lost 3 bases and J lost 4 bases. Per the germline V gene, CDR1 is SGHRS and CDR2 is YFSETQ. CDR3 amino acids: CASSSGQGGTEAFF. The CDR3 coding sequence is TGCGCCAGCAGCTCCGGACAGGGAGGCACTGAAGCTTTCTTT.

Notes on this clone: The sample carries other DNA sequences with the same CDR3. The gene calls are TRBV5-1 and TRBJ2-5; the D call may be TRBD1 or TRBD2 (6 bases each). The V gene's germline CDR1 is SGHRS and CDR2 YFSETQ. V dropped 0 bases and J dropped 5 bases, with 14 bases sitting between them. This CDR3 has 15 residues. CDR3 bases: TGCGCCAGCAGCTTGGCCGGGGGAAGGGGGGAGACCCAGTACTTC. Encoded protein: CASSLAGGRGETQYF.

Comment on this clone: This specimen includes other DNA sequences encoding the same CDR3. The chain is built from TRBV11-2 and TRBJ2-2; weak D call: TRBD1 (6 bases). In germline, CDR1 is SGHAT, CDR2 FQNNGV. There are 15 residues in the CDR3. The V and J ends lost 5 bases and 1 base respectively, with 11 bases between them. In DNA, the CDR3 is TGTGCCAGCAGCCTGGGGACATTGAACACCGGGGAGCTGTTTTTT. This gives the protein CASSLGTLNTGELFF.

The chain carries TRBV6-1 and TRBJ2-7; possibly TRBD1 for D (5 bases). The length of the CDR3 is 13 residues. The germline gives CDR1 MNHNS, CDR2 SASEGT. The V end was cut by 4 bases, the J end by 4 bases, with 11 bases between. As DNA, the CDR3 is TGTGCCAGCAGTGCCGACAGAACATACGAGCAGTACTTC. Residues: CASSADRTYEQYF.

The chain has TRBV5-4 and TRBJ2-5; D might be TRBD1 (5 bases). The germline V and J ends were trimmed by 4 bases and 1 base, with 17 bases remaining between them. Germline V lookup: CDR1 SGHNT, CDR2 YYREEE (reference sequence). CDR3 length: 16 amino acids. CDR3 DNA: TGTGCCAGCAGCAGGGGTTCTCATCGCCGCCAAGAGACCCAGTACTTC. The encoded protein is CASSRGSHRRQETQYF.

The chain has TRBV6-1 and TRBJ2-3, with 8 bases identical to TRBD2. Germline V gives CDR1 MNHNS, CDR2 SASEGT. Trimming at V came to 4 bases and at J to 5 bases, leaving 2 bases not matched to a gene. The CDR3 runs 13 residues. CDR3 sequence: CASSATSGDTQYF. In DNA, the CDR3 is TGTGCCAGCAGTGCTACTAGCGGAGATACGCAGTATTTT.

The V and J genes are TRBV7-2 and TRBJ2-7; 8 bases are a match to TRBD2. The CDR3 loop spans 14 amino acids. Germline V CDR1 and CDR2: SGHTA, FQGNSA. The junction had 5 bases not matched to a gene; V was cut back by 3 bases and J by 4 bases. CDR3 coding DNA: TGTGCCAGCAGCTTCCGGACTAGCTCTTACGAGCAGTACTTC. Its protein is CASSFRTSSYEQYF.

V gene TRBV12-5 combines with J gene TRBJ2-1, with 7 positions matching TRBD2. Germline CDR1 reads LGHNT; CDR2 reads FRNRAP. Germline trimming cut 3 bases from V and 0 bases from J; bases unmatched to any gene: 11. CDR3 length: 18 residues. The CDR3 sequence is CASGFARGGAGSYNEQFF. The DNA of the CDR3 is TGTGCTAGTGGTTTCGCGCGGGGAGGGGCTGGCTCCTACAATGAGCAGTTCTTC. The variable domain in full, with the rest retrieved from reference TRBV12-5 and TRBJ2-1, is DARVTQTPRHKVTEMGQEVTMRCQPILGHNTVFWYRQTMMQGLELLAYFRNRAPLDDSGMPKDRFSAEMPDATLATLKIQPSEPRDSAVYFCASGFARGGAGSYNEQFFGPGTRLTVL.

Comments on this clone: Mismatch with germline at one junction end may stem from a read error. The rearrangement links TRBV25-1 to TRBJ1-1; D uncertain. The CDR3 consists of 13 residues. The germline V gene has CDR1 MGHDK and CDR2 SYGVNS. The CDR3 reads CASSEYRNSEAFF. The CDR3 DNA sequence: TGTGCCAGCAGTGAATATCGGAACAGTGAAGCTTTCTTT.

Here the CDR3 DNA reads TGTGCCAGCTCAACAAATCGGGGGGATTCGAACATTCAGTACTTC. It translates to CASSTNRGDSNIQYF. This chain connects TRBV18 to TRBJ2-4; 7 bases match TRBD2. The V segment lost 5 bases and the J segment 7 bases; nucleotides outside the gene matches: 11. The CDR3 covers 15 residues. Germline assignment: CDR1 KGHSH and CDR2 LQKENI.

The genes are TRBV4-1 and TRBJ2-3; D might be TRBD2 (7 bases). The CDR3 has 15 amino acids. Germline CDR1 and CDR2: MGHRA and YSYEKL. V was cut by 3 bases and J by 6 bases, with 16 bases left in between. The CDR3: CASSQQLRGGDTQYF. The CDR3 nucleotides read TGCGCCAGCAGCCAGCAACTTAGGGGGGGGGATACGCAGTATTTT.

The chain carries TRBV18 and TRBJ2-3, with 8 bases aligning to TRBD2. J gave up 9 bases and V 0 bases, and 14 bases lay outside the gene matches. This CDR3 is 17 amino acids long. Germline V CDR1 and CDR2: KGHSH, LQKENI. The CDR3 DNA is TGTGCCAGCTCACCACCGGTAATTTCAATTGAGCGGGAGACGCAGTATTTT. Its protein is CASSPPVISIERETQYF.

Turning to this clone: Within the sample, other DNA sequences also encode this same CDR3. The chain couples TRBV15 to TRBJ2-1, with 9 bases matching TRBD2. Losses at the gene ends were 1 base for V and 0 bases for J; bases not matched to a gene: 4. Germline lookup yields CDR1 LNHNV and CDR2 YYDKDF (reference sequence). The CDR3 totals 17 residues. The CDR3 protein is CATSRGGAGGSYNEQFF. CDR3 DNA sequence: TGTGCCACCAGCAGAGGGGGAGCGGGGGGCTCCTACAATGAGCAGTTCTTC.

As concerns this clone: Germline is not matched at one junction end, which may reflect a read error. The chain couples TRBV7-8 to TRBJ2-6; maybe TRBD1 (6 bases). The CDR3 extends over 18 amino acids. CDR1 SGHVS and CDR2 FQNEAQ come from the germline V gene. The CDR3 protein is CASSNRGFPTKSGQRPDF. In DNA form, the CDR3 reads TGTGCCAGCAGCAATAGGGGGTTTCCCACAAAGTCGGGCCAACGTCCTGATTTC. Combining the CDR3 with reference TRBV7-8 and TRBJ2-6 gives the whole variable domain GAGVSQSPRYKVAKRGQDVALRCDPISGHVSLFWYQQALGQGPEFLTYFQNEAQLDKSGLPSDRFFAERPEGSVSTLKIQRTQQEDSAVYLCASSNRGFPTKSGQRPDFGAGSRLTVL.

The gene calls are TRBV5-5 and TRBJ2-7; D unresolved. V lost 1 base and J 2 bases, leaving 10 bases between the germline ends. The CDR3 spans 14 residues. CDR1 and CDR2 from the germline V gene are SGHKS and YYEKEE (reference sequence). In nucleotides, the CDR3 is TGTGCCAGCAGCTTGCTAGACGGTACCTACGAGCAGTACTTC. It codes for CASSLLDGTYEQYF. Full variable domain (missing parts from reference TRBV5-5 and TRBJ2-7): DAGVTQSPTHLIKTRGQQVTLRCSPISGHKSVSWYQQVLGQGPQFIFQYYEKEERGRGNFPDRFSARQFPNYSSELNVNALLLGDSALYLCASSLLDGTYEQYFGPGTRLTVT.

This clone was observed a handful of times. CDR3: CASSLDKGELFF. The CDR3 DNA follows: TGTGCCAGCAGCTTAGATAAGGGGGAGCTGTTTTTT. The V and J genes are TRBV11-2 and TRBJ2-2; unclear D gene. This CDR3 is 12 amino acids long. Germline V gene sequence: CDR1 SGHAT, CDR2 FQNNGV. V was trimmed by 0 bases and J by 8 bases, leaving 4 bases between them.

Concerning this clone: The same CDR3 can be traced to other DNA sequences in this sample. The CDR3 is CASSQGGEQYF. CDR3 sequence (DNA): TGTGCCAGCAGCCAAGGGGGCGAGCAGTACTTC. The chain is built from TRBV14 and TRBJ2-7; D is undetermined. Germline V gene sequence: CDR1 SGHDN, CDR2 FVKESK. The length of the CDR3 is 11 residues. The ends were cut back, 1 base at V and 6 bases at J, with 4 bases in the middle.

This clone occurred once. The V and J genes are TRBV10-3 and TRBJ1-2; no firm D call. V dropped 7 bases and J dropped 6 bases, with 12 bases sitting between them. Germline loops: CDR1 ENHRY, CDR2 SYGVKD. The length of the CDR3 is 12 residues. For the CDR3, the DNA is TGTGCCATCAAAGGGAGGATGGATGGCTACACCTTC. It encodes CAIKGRMDGYTF.

This clone was counted only a few times. The same CDR3 arises from other DNA sequences in this sample as well. V gene TRBV6-5 combines with J gene TRBJ1-1, with a possible D match to TRBD1 (5 bases). With 6 bases removed from V and 8 bases from J, the gap between germline ends came to 13 bases. Germline V lookup: CDR1 MNHEY, CDR2 SVGAGI. The CDR3 consists of 12 residues. The CDR3 reads CASRTTGTEAFF. CDR3 DNA sequence: TGTGCCAGCAGGACCACAGGCACAGAAGCTTTCTTT.

J is TRBJ2-3 and V is TRBV11-2; TRBD2 agrees at 8 bases. The CDR3 contains 16 residues. Germline V gives CDR1 SGHAT, CDR2 FQNNGV. V was clipped by 4 bases and J by 3 bases; unmatched bases: 9. The CDR3 DNA reads as TGTGCCAGCAGCTCCCCTCGGGGGGGATTGACAGATACGCAGTATTTT. Protein sequence: CASSSPRGGLTDTQYF.

The chain couples TRBV4-1 to TRBJ2-3; no clear D gene. The CDR3 sequence is 16 residues long. Germline assignment: CDR1 MGHRA and CDR2 YSYEKL. The V gene lost 1 base and the J gene lost 0 bases, with 11 bases spanning the gap. DNA of the CDR3: TGCGCCAGCAGCCAAGCTCCGGTAGCAAGCACAGATACGCAGTATTTT. Protein sequence: CASSQAPVASTDTQYF.

This clone was recorded only once. The rearrangement joins TRBV28 to TRBJ1-2; D remains unclear. Trimming took 6 bases from V and 5 from J, leaving 16 bases between them. There are 14 residues in the CDR3. Germline V CDR1 and CDR2: MDHEN, SYDVKM. The chain's CDR3 is CASSLRLEVYGYTF. CDR3 sequence (DNA): TGTGCCAGCAGCCTACGTTTGGAAGTATATGGCTACACCTTC.